The 20 T cell receptor beta chains reported below all come from one sample, sequenced in a study of blood T cells in healthy people across ages. With a J-beta primer mix and a sample-barcoded 5' primer, a second PCR ran 7 to 11 cycles. TCRdb reprocessed the 5' RACE reads with MiXCR, giving one entry per CDR3 protein. The top ten hold approximately 14% of the sample, which has 850,000 to 1,100,000 distinct CDR3 sequences, roughly two fifths seen once. Sequences were obtained from blood. The source is a man aged 18 to 29 in good health.

On this clonotype: This may be a read error: a much more frequent sequence differs by one nucleotide. The chain carries TRBV6-6 and TRBJ1-5, with 7 bases identical to TRBD1. The CDR3 runs 13 residues. Looked up from germline, CDR1 is MNHNY and CDR2 is SVGAGI (reference sequence). The CDR3 is CACRPQGNQPQHF. The CDR3 DNA follows: TGTGCCTGCAGACCACAGGGGAATCAGCCCCAGCATTTT.

This clonotype has more than one count but fewer than ten. The V gene is TRBV20-1, the J gene TRBJ2-2; 7 positions match TRBD2. The V gene end was trimmed by 3 bases and the J gene end by 6 bases; junction bases not matched to a gene: 4. The CDR3 has 13 residues. Per the germline V gene, CDR1 is DFQATT and CDR2 is SNEGSKA (reference sequence). The CDR3 sequence: CSASEGRAGELFF. The CDR3 DNA is TGCAGTGCTAGCGAGGGGAGGGCCGGGGAGCTGTTTTTT.

The chain employs TRBV19 and TRBJ1-1, with a weak D call TRBD1 (5 bases). The CDR3 contains 15 residues. V was trimmed by 1 base and J by 4 bases, leaving 13 bases between them. Looked up from germline, CDR1 is LNHDA and CDR2 is SQIVND (reference sequence). In nucleotides, the CDR3 is TGTGCCAGTAGTATAGCCGCCTCGGGGGGCACTGAAGCTTTCTTT. It translates to CASSIAASGGTEAFF.

V is TRBV20-1 and J is TRBJ1-4; D ambiguous. Between the trimmed V and J ends, which lost 6 bases and 9 bases, there was a span of 14 bases. This CDR3 region has 12 residues. The germline V gene encodes CDR1 DFQATT and CDR2 SNEGSKA (reference sequence). For the CDR3, the DNA is TGCAGTGCCTACGCAGATTCGAAAAAACTGTTTTTT. Its translation is CSAYADSKKLFF.

The chain links TRBV14 to TRBJ2-3; 14 nucleotides agree with TRBD2. The ends lost 2 bases at V and 5 bases at J; junction bases unmatched: 9. Germline CDR1 is SGHDN and CDR2 is FVKESK. This CDR3 has 18 residues. CDR3 DNA: TGTGCCAGCAGCCAACGTTGGGGGACTAGCGGGAGTAGAGATACGCAGTATTTT. It specifies CASSQRWGTSGSRDTQYF.

This sequence joins TRBV6-1 and TRBJ1-1; no definite D call. CDR1 is MNHNS and CDR2 is SASEGT in the germline V gene. The CDR3 extends over 14 amino acids. V lost 6 bases and J lost 1, with 12 bases in between. The CDR3 here is CASSPIPSNTEAFF. Written as DNA, the CDR3 is TGTGCCAGCAGCCCAATCCCCTCGAACACTGAAGCTTTCTTT.

The rearrangement links TRBV12-3 or TRBV12-4 to TRBJ2-1; 10 bases fit TRBD1. This CDR3 spans 14 amino acids. The junction had 6 bases not matched to a gene; V was cut back by 8 bases and J by 5 bases. CDR3: CASGRDRGDNEQFF. The DNA for the CDR3 is TGTGCCAGCGGCCGGGACAGGGGAGACAATGAGCAGTTCTTC.

Only a few counts were recorded for this clonotype. The junction shows a germline mismatch at one end, possibly a read error. The CDR3 sequence is CASSPDRNFGYTF. The CDR3 bases are TGTGCCAGCAGTCCTGACAGAAACTTTGGCTACACCTTC. This chain uses TRBV7-2 with TRBJ1-2, with a possible D match to TRBD1 (5 bases). CDR3 length equals 13 residues. The germline V gene encodes CDR1 SGHTA and CDR2 FQGNSA.

V and J are TRBV12-3 or TRBV12-4 and TRBJ1-2; unclear D gene. Trimming shortened V by 6 bases and J by 4 bases, and 12 bases separated the two germline ends. The CDR3 extends over 13 amino acids. The CDR3 bases are TGTGCCAGCAGCCCGGGCCTGACCTATGGCTACACCTTC. Its translation: CASSPGLTYGYTF.

V usage is TRBV4-3 and J usage is TRBJ1-2, with D possibly being TRBD1 (5 bases). The ends were cut back, 1 base at V and 8 bases at J, with 23 bases in the middle. Germline V gene sequence: CDR1 LGHNA, CDR2 YSLEER. The CDR3 covers 17 residues. The CDR3 DNA reads as TGCGCCAGCAGCCAAGTGAGAGGGGCAGGGACTTTTAGGGGCTACACCTTC. Its translation: CASSQVRGAGTFRGYTF.

The V and J genes are TRBV7-3 and TRBJ2-7, with TRBD1 identical over 7 bases. The junction had 18 bases not matched to a gene; V was cut back by 6 bases and J by 7 bases. From germline, CDR1 is SGHTA and CDR2 FQGTGA. This CDR3 is 16 amino acids long. The DNA of the CDR3 is TGTGCCAGCAGTCCCCGACAGGGCAGCTCCTACAATGAGCAGTACTTC. Translation: CASSPRQGSSYNEQYF.

V gene TRBV4-1 combines with J gene TRBJ2-1, with D hard to call. The CDR3 covers 14 residues. Per germline, CDR1 MGHRA and CDR2 YSYEKL. The V and J ends lost 5 bases and 4 bases respectively, with 12 bases between them. CDR3 sequence (DNA): TGCGCCAGCAGCTCCTCGGATCCGTACAATGAGCAGTTCTTC. It specifies CASSSSDPYNEQFF.

The chain has TRBV9 and TRBJ1-1, with 8 bases lining up with TRBD1. V gave up 3 bases and J gave up 5 bases; unmatched junction bases: 6. The V gene's germline CDR1 is SGDLS and CDR2 YYNGEE. The CDR3 loop spans 14 amino acids. The CDR3 region is CASSADRVSTEAFF. The CDR3 DNA reads as TGTGCCAGCAGCGCGGACAGGGTTTCAACTGAAGCTTTCTTT.

Comments on this clonotype: Mismatch with germline at one junction end may stem from a read error. The chain combines TRBV24-1 with TRBJ2-5; D unresolved. This CDR3 region has 12 residues. Germline lookup yields CDR1 KGHDR and CDR2 SFDVKD. The CDR3 region has the DNA TGTGCCACCAGTGAGTTGATGGAGAACCAGTACTTC. It is translated as CATSELMENQYF.

The rearrangement links TRBV4-3 to TRBJ2-7; TRBD1 or TRBD2 may be the D gene (6 bases each). This CDR3 comprises 15 residues. CDR1 and CDR2 (germline): LGHNA, YSLEER. The V and J ends lost 0 bases and 6 bases respectively, with 15 bases between them. The DNA for the CDR3 is TGCGCCAGCAGCCAAGATTCGGGGGCCGGGGTCGAGCAGTACTTC. Its translation is CASSQDSGAGVEQYF.

This sequence joins TRBV5-1 and TRBJ2-1, with D perhaps TRBD2 (6 bases). Trimming took off 0 bases at V and 1 base at J, with 11 bases between the two ends. The CDR3 loop spans 16 amino acids. CDR1 and CDR2 from the germline V gene are SGHRS and YFSETQ. The CDR3: CASSLGGGVSYNEQFF. The CDR3, as DNA: TGCGCCAGCAGCTTGGGTGGCGGGGTTTCCTACAATGAGCAGTTCTTC.

The chain couples TRBV7-9 to TRBJ2-1, with TRBD2 identical over 13 bases. There are 18 residues in the CDR3. The germline V gene encodes CDR1 SEHNR and CDR2 FQNEAQ (reference sequence). The V and J ends lost 1 base and 2 bases, in that order; junction bases with no gene match: 5. Here the CDR3 reads CASSLVGLAGPTYNEQFF. In DNA, the CDR3 is TGTGCCAGCAGCTTAGTGGGACTAGCGGGGCCGACCTACAATGAGCAGTTCTTC.

The rearrangement joins TRBV5-1 to TRBJ2-7, with D unclear. Germline loops: CDR1 SGHRS, CDR2 YFSETQ. The CDR3 is made up of 14 amino acids. V was cut by 5 bases and J by 2 bases, with 14 bases left in between. The CDR3 nucleotides are TGCGCCAGCAGAGTGGTGACCGAGCCCTACGAGCAGTACTTC. The encoded protein is CASRVVTEPYEQYF.

This clonotype came up a few times. The CDR3 nucleotides read TGCAGTGCTAGTCAAGGGGATCAGCCCCAGCATTTT. It translates to CSASQGDQPQHF. The chain couples TRBV20-1 to TRBJ1-5; D may be TRBD1 (5 bases). With 3 bases removed from V and 5 bases from J, the gap between germline ends came to 8 bases. CDR1 and CDR2 from the germline V gene are DFQATT and SNEGSKA (reference sequence). The CDR3 loop spans 12 amino acids.

This chain links TRBV28 with TRBJ2-2; TRBD2 aligns across 8 bases. Germline assignment: CDR1 MDHEN and CDR2 SYDVKM. The CDR3 is 18 amino acids. The V segment lost 2 bases and the J segment 5 bases; nucleotides outside the gene matches: 13. Here the CDR3 reads CASSLIGEGTRSTGELFF. The CDR3 nucleotides read TGTGCCAGCAGTTTAATCGGTGAGGGGACTAGATCGACCGGGGAGCTGTTTTTT.